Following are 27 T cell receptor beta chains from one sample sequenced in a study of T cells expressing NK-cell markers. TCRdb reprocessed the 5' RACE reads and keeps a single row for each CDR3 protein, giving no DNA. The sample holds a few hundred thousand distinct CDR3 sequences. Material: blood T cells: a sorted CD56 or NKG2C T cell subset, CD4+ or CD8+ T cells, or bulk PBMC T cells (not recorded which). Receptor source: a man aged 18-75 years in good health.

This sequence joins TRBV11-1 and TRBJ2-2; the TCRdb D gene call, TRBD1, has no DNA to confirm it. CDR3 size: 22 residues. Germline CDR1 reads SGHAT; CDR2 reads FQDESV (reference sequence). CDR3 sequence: CASSLAYGAGGASVGNTGELFF.

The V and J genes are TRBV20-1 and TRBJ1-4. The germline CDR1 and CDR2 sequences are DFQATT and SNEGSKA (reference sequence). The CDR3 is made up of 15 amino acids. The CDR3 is CSARDQNSINEKLFF.

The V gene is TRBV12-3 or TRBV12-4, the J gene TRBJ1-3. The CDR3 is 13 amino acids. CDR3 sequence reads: CASGEFSGNTIYF.

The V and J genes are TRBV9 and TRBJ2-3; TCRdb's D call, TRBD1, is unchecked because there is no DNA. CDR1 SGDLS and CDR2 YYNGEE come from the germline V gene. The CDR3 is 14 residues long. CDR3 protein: CASSVEFPPDTQYF.

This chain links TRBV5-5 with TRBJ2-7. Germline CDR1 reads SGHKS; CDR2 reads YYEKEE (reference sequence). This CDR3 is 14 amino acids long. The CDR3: CASSSRLEHYEQYF.

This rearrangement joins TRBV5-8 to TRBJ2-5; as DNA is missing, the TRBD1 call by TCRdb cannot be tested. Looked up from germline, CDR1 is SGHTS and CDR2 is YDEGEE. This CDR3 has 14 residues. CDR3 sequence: CASSPWTTQETQYF. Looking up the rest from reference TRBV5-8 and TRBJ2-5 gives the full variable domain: EAGVTQSPTHLIKTRGQQATLRCSPISGHTSVYWYQQALGLGLQFLLWYDEGEERNRGNFPPRFSGRQFPNYSSELNVNALELEDSALYLCASSPWTTQETQYFGPGTRLLVL.

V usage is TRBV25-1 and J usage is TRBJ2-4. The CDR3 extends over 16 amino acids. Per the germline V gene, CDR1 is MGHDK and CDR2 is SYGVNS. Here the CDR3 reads CASTETKGFAKNIQYF.

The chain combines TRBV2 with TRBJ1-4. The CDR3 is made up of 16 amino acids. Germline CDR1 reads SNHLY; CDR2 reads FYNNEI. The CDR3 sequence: CASSVASRATNEKLFF.

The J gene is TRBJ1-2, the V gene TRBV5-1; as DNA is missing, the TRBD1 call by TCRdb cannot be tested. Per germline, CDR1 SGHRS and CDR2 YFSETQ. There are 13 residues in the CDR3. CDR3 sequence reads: CASSLGLQGGYTF.

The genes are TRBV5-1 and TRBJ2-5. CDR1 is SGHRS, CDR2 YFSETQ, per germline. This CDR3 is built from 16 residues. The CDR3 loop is CASSLDKSLAKETQYF.

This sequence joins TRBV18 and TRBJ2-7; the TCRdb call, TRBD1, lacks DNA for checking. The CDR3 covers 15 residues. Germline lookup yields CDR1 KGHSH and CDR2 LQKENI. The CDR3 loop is CASSPVGTLAYEQYF.

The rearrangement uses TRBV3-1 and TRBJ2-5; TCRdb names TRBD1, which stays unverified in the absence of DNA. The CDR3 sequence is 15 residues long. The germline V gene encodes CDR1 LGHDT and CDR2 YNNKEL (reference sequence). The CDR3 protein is CASSPLGGAGETQYF.

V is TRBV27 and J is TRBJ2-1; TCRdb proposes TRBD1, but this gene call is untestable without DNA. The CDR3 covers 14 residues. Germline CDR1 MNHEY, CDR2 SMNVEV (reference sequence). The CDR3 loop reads CASRRSGAGNEQFF.

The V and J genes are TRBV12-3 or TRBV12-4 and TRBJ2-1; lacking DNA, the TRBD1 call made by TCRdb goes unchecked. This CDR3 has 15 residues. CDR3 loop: CASSSTNRGGDEQFF.

CDR3 amino acids: CASTSPVEVGNEQFF. The rearrangement joins TRBV5-1 to TRBJ2-1; TCRdb names TRBD1, which stays unverified in the absence of DNA. CDR3 length equals 15 residues. Germline CDR1 and CDR2: SGHRS and YFSETQ. Full variable domain (missing parts from reference TRBV5-1 and TRBJ2-1): KAGVTQTPRYLIKTRGQQVTLSCSPISGHRSVSWYQQTPGQGLQFLFEYFSETQRNKGNFPGRFSGRQFSNSRSEMNVSTLELGDSALYLCASTSPVEVGNEQFFGPGTRLTVL.

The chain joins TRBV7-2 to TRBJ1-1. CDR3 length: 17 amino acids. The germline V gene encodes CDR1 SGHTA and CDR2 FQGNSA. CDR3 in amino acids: CASSLGAFRSRNTEAFF. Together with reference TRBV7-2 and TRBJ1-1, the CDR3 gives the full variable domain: GAGVSQSPSNKVTEKGKDVELRCDPISGHTALYWYRQSLGQGLEFLIYFQGNSAPDKSGLPSDRFSAERTGGSVSTLTIQRTQQEDSAVYLCASSLGAFRSRNTEAFFGQGTRLTVV.

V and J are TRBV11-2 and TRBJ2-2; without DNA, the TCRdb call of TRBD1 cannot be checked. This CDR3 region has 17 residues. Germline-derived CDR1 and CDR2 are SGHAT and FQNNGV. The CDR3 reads CASSFDGQARNTGELFF.

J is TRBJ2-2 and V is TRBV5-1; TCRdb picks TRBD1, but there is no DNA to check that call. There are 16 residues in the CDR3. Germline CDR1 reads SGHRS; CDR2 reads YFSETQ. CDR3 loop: CASSVARTGSTGELFF.

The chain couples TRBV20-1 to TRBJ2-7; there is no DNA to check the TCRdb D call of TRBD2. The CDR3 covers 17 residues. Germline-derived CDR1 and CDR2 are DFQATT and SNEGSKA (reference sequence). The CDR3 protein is CSARDFRAGGPTYEQYF.

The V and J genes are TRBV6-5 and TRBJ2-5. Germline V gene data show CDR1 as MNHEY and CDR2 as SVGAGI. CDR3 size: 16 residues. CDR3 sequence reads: CASSSLGQRKAVDQYF.

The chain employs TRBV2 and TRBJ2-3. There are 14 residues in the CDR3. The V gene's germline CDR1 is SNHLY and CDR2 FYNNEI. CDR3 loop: CASRAGTAADTQYF.

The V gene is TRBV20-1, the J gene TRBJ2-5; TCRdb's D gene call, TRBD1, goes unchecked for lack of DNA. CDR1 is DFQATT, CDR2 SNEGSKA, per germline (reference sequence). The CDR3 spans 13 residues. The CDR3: CSASGTVAQTQYF.

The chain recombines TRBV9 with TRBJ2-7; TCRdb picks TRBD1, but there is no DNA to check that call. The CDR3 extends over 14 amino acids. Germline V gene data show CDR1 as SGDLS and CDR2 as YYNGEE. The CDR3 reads CASSRTYRVHEQYF.

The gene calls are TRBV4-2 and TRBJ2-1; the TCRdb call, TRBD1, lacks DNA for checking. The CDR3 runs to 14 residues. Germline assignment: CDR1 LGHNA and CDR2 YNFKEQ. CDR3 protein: CASSQVGGYNEQFF.

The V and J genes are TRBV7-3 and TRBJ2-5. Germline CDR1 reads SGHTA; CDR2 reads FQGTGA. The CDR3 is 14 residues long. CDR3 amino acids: CASSLDGREETQYF.

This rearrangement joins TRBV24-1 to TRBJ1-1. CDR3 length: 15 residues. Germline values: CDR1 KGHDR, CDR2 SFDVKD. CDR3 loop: CATSDHPTLNTEAFF.

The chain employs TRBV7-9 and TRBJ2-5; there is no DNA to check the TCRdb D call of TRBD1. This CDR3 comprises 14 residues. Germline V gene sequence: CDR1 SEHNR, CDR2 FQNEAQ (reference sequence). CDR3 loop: CASRGTGGQETQYF.